This TCR beta chain was found in a study of blood T cell repertoires in COVID-19. The cohort comprised adults aged roughly 18 to 100 years residing in about two dozen US areas. Participants' own reports of clinical history determined their cohort assignment. The CDR3 extends over 13 amino acids. In germline, CDR1 is GTSNPN, CDR2 SVGIG (reference sequence). V lost 7 bases and J lost 6; bases outside the gene matches: 8. Libraries were prepared by immunoSEQ multiplex PCR; TCRdb keeps only in-frame clonotypes and omits some of them. The data contain approximately 260,000 clones, about nine tenths of them singletons.

The gene calls are TRBV30 and TRBJ1-2, with 10 nucleotides matching TRBD1. The sequenced material came from PBMCs or T cells enriched from blood (not recorded which). The clonotype originates from a woman aged 25-40 years with acute COVID-19. Here the CDR3 reads CASPGQGTHGYTF. CDR3 coding DNA: TGTGCCTCGCCGGGACAGGGGACACATGGCTACACCTTC.